The sequence of this T cell receptor beta chain was determined in a study of spatial heterogeneity in lung cancer. This CDR3 spans 12 amino acids. Trimming removed 5 bases from V and 3 bases from J, with 10 bases in between. Germline assignment: CDR1 SQVTM and CDR2 ANQGSEA. TCRdb processed the 5' RACE reads anew with MiXCR; each CDR3 protein has one entry. The profile covers tens of thousands of distinct CDR3 sequences, with 12% appearing a single time and more than 40% taken by the ten largest. Time point of the sample: sample taken at primary tumor resection. Sequencing covered unsorted whole RNA taken from tumor, nontumor lung or frozen PBMC.

This clonotype was obtained from a male donor with early-stage non-small cell lung cancer. The specimen was PBMCs, collected at surgery. The V and J genes are TRBV29-1 and TRBJ2-5; D is undetermined. CDR3 loop: CSVTRSEETQYF. The CDR3 nucleotides read TGCAGCGTTACCCGTTCCGAAGAGACCCAGTACTTC.